These 31 T cell receptor beta chains came from one sample sequenced in a study of blood T cell repertoires in COVID-19. Data came from immunoSEQ multiplex PCR; TCRdb stores just in-frame clones and leaves some out. Altogether about 150,000 clones are present, roughly 74% being singletons, with the ten largest covering roughly 13%. Sequencing was done on a sample of peripheral blood. These receptors were obtained from a woman older than 75 with acute or convalescent COVID-19.

CDR3 sequence: CASSLGAGGYNSPLHF. In nucleotides, the CDR3 is TGCGCCAGCAGCTTGGGAGCAGGGGGCTATAATTCACCCCTCCACTTT. The chain employs TRBV5-1 and TRBJ1-6, with 7 bases that match TRBD1. This CDR3 spans 16 amino acids. With 0 bases clipped from V and 3 bases from J, the junction kept 3 bases outside the gene matches. CDR1 SGHRS and CDR2 YFSETQ come from the germline V gene.

Note on this clone: The same CDR3 is also encoded by other DNA sequences in this sample. The V and J genes are TRBV5-1 and TRBJ2-7, with 8 nucleotides matching TRBD1. This CDR3 comprises 15 residues. The V gene's germline CDR1 is SGHRS and CDR2 YFSETQ. With 0 bases clipped from V and 0 bases from J, the junction kept 2 bases outside the gene matches. CDR3 protein: CASSLGQGSSYEQYF. The CDR3, as DNA: TGCGCCAGCAGCTTGGGACAGGGGAGCTCCTACGAGCAGTACTTC.

This clone has just one count. This sequence joins TRBV6-6 and TRBJ1-1; the D is unclear. V was clipped by 6 bases and J by 4 bases, with 12 bases between them. There are 13 residues in the CDR3. The germline CDR1 and CDR2 sequences are MNHNY and SVGAGI (reference sequence). The CDR3 DNA reads as TGTGCCAGCAGCCTTCCCCGGAGCACTGAAGCTTTCTTT. It yields the protein CASSLPRSTEAFF.

The chain couples TRBV12-3 or TRBV12-4 to TRBJ1-5; D is possibly TRBD1 (6 bases). V lost 5 bases and J lost 7, with 12 bases in between. This CDR3 contains 13 residues. The chain's CDR3 is CASSRQVEQPQHF. As DNA, the CDR3 is TGTGCCAGCAGTAGACAGGTAGAGCAGCCCCAGCATTTT.

This chain connects TRBV6-6 to TRBJ2-7; possibly TRBD1 for D (6 bases). Per the germline V gene, CDR1 is MNHNY and CDR2 is SVGAGI (reference sequence). Trimming removed 5 bases at V and 4 bases at J, with 15 bases between. The CDR3 is 14 amino acids. In DNA form, the CDR3 reads TGTGCCAGCAGTCGATCCGGGACAATTTACGAGCAGTACTTC. Residues: CASSRSGTIYEQYF.

The V gene is TRBV14, the J gene TRBJ2-2; possible D gene TRBD2, 6 bases. The CDR3 is 16 amino acids. The germline V and J ends were trimmed by 6 bases and 2 bases, with 16 bases remaining between them. The germline gives CDR1 SGHDN, CDR2 FVKESK. The CDR3 bases are TGTGCCAGCAGTCAAAGACTAGACAGAAACACCGGGGAGCTGTTTTTT. Amino acid sequence: CASSQRLDRNTGELFF.

The rearrangement joins TRBV28 to TRBJ1-6; 9 bases line up with TRBD1. This CDR3 contains 15 residues. The junction had 11 bases not matched to a gene; V was cut back by 7 bases and J by 10 bases. Germline V CDR1 and CDR2: MDHEN, SYDVKM. This CDR3 reads CASTDIRDRDSPLHF. The DNA for the CDR3 is TGTGCCAGCACCGACATCCGGGACAGGGACTCACCCCTCCACTTT.

The rearrangement joins TRBV5-1 to TRBJ1-3; 7 bases match TRBD1. V shed 4 bases, J shed 2 bases, and the junction held 6 bases outside the gene matches. The CDR3 sequence is 15 residues long. CDR1 is SGHRS and CDR2 is YFSETQ in the germline V gene. CDR3 in amino acids: CASSVQTGTGNTIYF. The CDR3 region has the DNA TGCGCCAGCAGCGTACAGACAGGGACTGGAAACACCATATATTTT.

This clone was counted between two and nine times. This sequence joins TRBV27 and TRBJ1-6; 8 bases match TRBD1. With V trimmed by 3 bases and J by 9 bases, 7 bases remained unmatched. The germline gives CDR1 MNHEY, CDR2 SMNVEV (reference sequence). CDR3 length equals 15 residues. In DNA, the CDR3 is TGTGCCAGCAGTTTTCAAACAGGGGGGATTTCACCCCTCCACTTT. This sequence encodes CASSFQTGGISPLHF.

With respect to this clone: In the same sample, other DNA sequences code for this CDR3. The V gene is TRBV18, the J gene TRBJ1-3; D gene unclear. Trimming took off 2 bases at V and 1 base at J, with 9 bases between the two ends. The CDR3 totals 15 residues. Germline loops: CDR1 KGHSH, CDR2 LQKENI. In DNA, the CDR3 is TGTGCCAGCTCACCATCCGGGGATTCTGGAAACACCATATATTTT. It is translated as CASSPSGDSGNTIYF. Full variable domain (rest looked up from reference TRBV18 and TRBJ1-3): NAGVMQNPRHLVRRRGQEARLRCSPMKGHSHVYWYRQLPEEGLKFMVYLQKENIIDESGMPKERFSAEFPKEGPSILRIQQVVRGDSAAYFCASSPSGDSGNTIYFGEGSWLTVV.

This sequence joins TRBV5-1 and TRBJ2-5; 10 bases match TRBD1. The CDR3 contains 14 residues. With V trimmed by 0 bases and J by 5 bases, 1 base remained unmatched. CDR1 is SGHRS, CDR2 YFSETQ, per germline. CDR3 sequence: CASSLGTGGETQYF. For the CDR3, the DNA is TGCGCCAGCAGCTTGGGGACAGGGGGGGAGACCCAGTACTTC.

This clone has a handful of counts. The chain recombines TRBV28 with TRBJ1-1; TRBD1 aligns across 7 bases. The CDR3 extends over 14 amino acids. Germline CDR1 MDHEN, CDR2 SYDVKM. V was pared by 5 bases and J by 3 bases, with 6 bases of the junction left unmatched. The CDR3 reads CASSPSDRDTEAFF. CDR3 bases: TGTGCCAGCAGTCCTTCCGACAGGGACACTGAAGCTTTCTTT.

V is TRBV7-2 and J is TRBJ2-7; TRBD2 aligns across 12 bases. CDR1 and CDR2 (germline): SGHTA, FQGNSA. Trimming removed 0 bases from V and 6 bases from J; junction bases left unmatched: 9. There are 17 residues in the CDR3. CDR3 nucleotide sequence: TGTGCCAGCAGCTTAGCGCCGACTAGCGGGAGCTTTGGCGAGCAGTACTTC. Translated: CASSLAPTSGSFGEQYF.

This chain links TRBV30 with TRBJ1-3; possibly TRBD1 for D (5 bases). This CDR3 is 14 amino acids long. The germline CDR1 and CDR2 sequences are GTSNPN and SVGIG (reference sequence). Trimming removed 3 bases from V and 0 bases from J, with 9 bases in between. The CDR3 nucleotides are TGTGCCTGGAGGCCAGGGCACTCTGGAAACACCATATATTTT. It specifies CAWRPGHSGNTIYF.

Worth noting for this clone: The same CDR3 also results from other DNA sequences found in this sample. This chain connects TRBV3-1 (or the pseudogene TRBV3-2) to TRBJ1-4; maybe TRBD1 (6 bases). This CDR3 spans 14 amino acids. Trimming removed 1 base at V and 8 bases at J, with 11 bases between. Germline V gives CDR1 LGHDT, CDR2 YNNKEL (reference sequence). For the CDR3, the DNA is TGTGCCAGCAGCCAAGGCAGGGGTGGGGAAAAACTGTTTTTT. It translates to CASSQGRGGEKLFF.

The chain is built from TRBV18 and TRBJ2-1; 7 bases align to TRBD1. CDR3 length: 16 amino acids. Germline V lookup: CDR1 KGHSH, CDR2 LQKENI. V dropped 4 bases and J dropped 0; count of bases not matched to a gene: 6. The CDR3: CASSLKQGSSYNEQFF. The DNA for the CDR3 is TGTGCCAGCTCACTCAAACAGGGGAGCTCCTACAATGAGCAGTTCTTC. The complete variable domain, with remaining parts taken from reference TRBV18 and TRBJ2-1, reads NAGVMQNPRHLVRRRGQEARLRCSPMKGHSHVYWYRQLPEEGLKFMVYLQKENIIDESGMPKERFSAEFPKEGPSILRIQQVVRGDSAAYFCASSLKQGSSYNEQFFGPGTRLTVL.

This clone appeared once. The chain employs TRBV11-2 and TRBJ2-3; the D gene is possibly TRBD1 (5 bases). The length of the CDR3 is 15 residues. Germline V gives CDR1 SGHAT, CDR2 FQNNGV. The V end lost 0 bases, the J end lost 1 base, and 8 bases lay between the germline ends. DNA for the CDR3: TGTGCCAGCAGCTTAGATGGGGCACGCACAGATACGCAGTATTTT. Its translation: CASSLDGARTDTQYF.

The gene calls are TRBV9 and TRBJ1-4, with D possibly matching TRBD1 (6 bases). V was clipped by 0 bases and J by 2 bases, with 17 bases between them. This CDR3 contains 18 residues. Germline V gives CDR1 SGDLS, CDR2 YYNGEE. CDR3 sequence: CASSVGMGATATNEKLFF. The CDR3 coding sequence is TGTGCCAGCAGCGTAGGGATGGGGGCTACGGCGACTAATGAAAAACTGTTTTTT.

J is TRBJ2-3 and V is TRBV18, with D possibly TRBD1 on 6 matching bases. The CDR3 contains 13 residues. The ends were cut back, 6 bases at V and 1 base at J, with 8 bases in the middle. The germline V gene encodes CDR1 KGHSH and CDR2 LQKENI. The CDR3 region has the DNA TGTGCCAGCTCCGAGGGGGGCACAGATACGCAGTATTTT. This gives the protein CASSEGGTDTQYF.

The chain couples TRBV6-6 to TRBJ1-5; TRBD1 might be the D (6 bases). This CDR3 contains 15 residues. V was pared by 7 bases and J by 0 bases, with 13 bases between. The germline V gene encodes CDR1 MNHNY and CDR2 SVGAGI (reference sequence). Here the CDR3 DNA reads TGTGCCAGCATGAGGCAGGGACATAGCAATCAGCCCCAGCATTTT. Translation: CASMRQGHSNQPQHF.

The chain carries TRBV30 and TRBJ1-1; 8 positions match TRBD1. Looked up from germline, CDR1 is GTSNPN and CDR2 is SVGIG (reference sequence). The CDR3 runs to 14 residues. Trimming took 3 bases from V and 5 from J; bases not matched to a gene: 8. The CDR3 bases are TGTGCCTGGAGCTCTGATCACAGGGGGACTGAAGCTTTCTTT. This gives the protein CAWSSDHRGTEAFF.

V usage is TRBV11-3 and J usage is TRBJ2-1, with 9 bases identical to TRBD1. This CDR3 is 17 amino acids long. The germline CDR1 and CDR2 sequences are SGHNT and YENEEA. V shed 4 bases, J shed 5 bases, and the junction held 12 bases outside the gene matches. The DNA of the CDR3 is TGTGCCAGCAGCTCGCCATCCCGGGACAGGGAAGACAATGAGCAGTTCTTC. Amino acid sequence: CASSSPSRDREDNEQFF.

This chain joins TRBV2 and TRBJ1-2; 8 positions match TRBD1. CDR1 and CDR2 (germline): SNHLY, FYNNEI. V shed 6 bases and J 3 bases; nucleotides not matched to a gene: 9. The CDR3 length is 15 residues. The CDR3 nucleotides are TGTGCCAGCAGCGGATTAGAGGACAGGGACTATGGCTACACCTTC. It translates to CASSGLEDRDYGYTF. Variable domain in full (rest from reference TRBV2 and TRBJ1-2): EPEVTQTPSHQVTQMGQEVILRCVPISNHLYFYWYRQILGQKVEFLVSFYNNEISEKSEIFDDQFSVERPDGSNFTLKIRSTKLEDSAMYFCASSGLEDRDYGYTFGSGTRLTVV.

This chain joins TRBV19 and TRBJ2-5; 8 bases align to TRBD2. The CDR3 has 13 amino acids. Trimming cost V 6 bases and J 5 bases; bases outside gene matches: 5. The germline V gene encodes CDR1 LNHDA and CDR2 SQIVND (reference sequence). CDR3 loop: CASSGRAFETQYF. CDR3 DNA sequence: TGTGCCAGTAGCGGGAGGGCCTTTGAGACCCAGTACTTC.

V usage is TRBV5-4 and J usage is TRBJ1-1, with 11 bases identical to TRBD1. Germline CDR1 and CDR2: SGHNT and YYREEE (reference sequence). The CDR3 runs to 15 residues. V lost 4 bases and J lost 5; bases outside the gene matches: 7. CDR3 sequence: CASSRTGGAETEAFF. CDR3 coding DNA: TGTGCCAGCAGCAGGACAGGGGGCGCGGAAACTGAAGCTTTCTTT. Drawing the rest from reference TRBV5-4 and TRBJ1-1, the complete variable domain is ETGVTQSPTHLIKTRGQQVTLRCSSQSGHNTVSWYQQALGQGPQFIFQYYREEENGRGNFPPRFSGLQFPNYSSELNVNALELDDSALYLCASSRTGGAETEAFFGQGTRLTVV.

The chain couples TRBV7-3 to TRBJ2-7, with a tentative D call TRBD1 (6 bases). V was pared by 6 bases and J by 5 bases, with 17 bases between. Germline values: CDR1 SGHTA, CDR2 FQGTGA. This CDR3 comprises 14 residues. In DNA, the CDR3 is TGTGCCAGCAGACAGGGCCCCCCGGAGGACGAGCAGTACTTC. Encoded protein: CASRQGPPEDEQYF.

About this clone: Germline and junction disagree at one end, which may indicate a read error. At the DNA level, this CDR3 is encoded by other sequences in the same sample as well. The chain carries TRBV29-1 and TRBJ1-2; 7 bases are a match to TRBD1. Per germline, CDR1 SQVTM and CDR2 ANQGSEA. The length of the CDR3 is 14 residues. CDR3 nucleotides: TGCAGCGTTGAAGATTTGGCGACCGGGACAGCCTCTAACTTC. This sequence encodes CSVEDLATGTASNF.

This clone was seen only a few times. The chain couples TRBV6-4 to TRBJ1-1; D remains ambiguous. V dropped 5 bases and J dropped 6 bases, with 22 bases sitting between them. CDR1 and CDR2 (germline): MRHNA, SNTAGT. This CDR3 is 16 amino acids long. The CDR3 is CASSPRGGLSYSEAFF. Written as DNA, the CDR3 is TGTGCCAGCAGTCCCCGGGGAGGACTTTCATACTCTGAAGCTTTCTTT.

The chain combines TRBV15 with TRBJ2-3, with TRBD2 matching 7 bases. The CDR3 sequence is 17 residues long. The germline V gene has CDR1 LNHNV and CDR2 YYDKDF (reference sequence). The junction had 14 bases not matched to a gene; V was cut back by 3 bases and J by 5 bases. The CDR3 loop reads CATSRRAGAGVGDTQYF. The DNA of the CDR3 is TGTGCCACCAGCAGGCGGGCTGGGGCGGGAGTTGGAGATACGCAGTATTTT.

The rearrangement links TRBV6-5 to TRBJ2-2, with TRBD2 identical over 9 bases. J was trimmed by 1 base and V by 6 bases; bases with no gene match: 3. Looked up from germline, CDR1 is MNHEY and CDR2 is SVGAGI. The CDR3 loop spans 15 amino acids. This chain's CDR3 is CASRSGRRNTGELFF. In DNA form, the CDR3 reads TGTGCCAGCAGGAGCGGGAGGCGGAACACCGGGGAGCTGTTTTTT.

The chain recombines TRBV28 with TRBJ1-3; D unclear. Germline V gene sequence: CDR1 MDHEN, CDR2 SYDVKM. The CDR3 extends over 14 amino acids. The V end lost 5 bases, the J end lost 0 bases, and 8 bases lay between the germline ends. CDR3 in DNA: TGTGCCAGCAGTCTAGCGAGCTCTGGAAACACCATATATTTT. Protein sequence: CASSLASSGNTIYF.